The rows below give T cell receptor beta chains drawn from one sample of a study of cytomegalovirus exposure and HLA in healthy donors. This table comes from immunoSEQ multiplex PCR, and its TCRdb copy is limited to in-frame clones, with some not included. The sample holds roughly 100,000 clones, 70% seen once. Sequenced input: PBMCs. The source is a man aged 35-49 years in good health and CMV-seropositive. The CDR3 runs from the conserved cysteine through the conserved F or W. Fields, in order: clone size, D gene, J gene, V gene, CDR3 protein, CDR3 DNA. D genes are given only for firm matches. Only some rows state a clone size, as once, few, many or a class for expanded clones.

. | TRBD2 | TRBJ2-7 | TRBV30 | CAWSLGRELPEQYF | TGTGCCTGGAGTTTGGGGCGGGAGTTACCCGAGCAGTACTTC
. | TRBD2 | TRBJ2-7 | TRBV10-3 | CAISGTSGSHEQYF | TGTGCCATCAGCGGGACTAGCGGGAGCCACGAGCAGTACTTC
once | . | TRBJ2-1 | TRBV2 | CASSDPPLAEKQFF | TGTGCCAGCAGTGACCCCCCGCTAGCTGAGAAGCAGTTCTTC
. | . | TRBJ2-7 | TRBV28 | CASSYTLGEQYF | TGTGCCAGCAGTTACACCCTCGGGGAGCAGTACTTC
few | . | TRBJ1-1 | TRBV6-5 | CASSRGFDTEAFF | TGTGCCAGCAGTAGGGGATTTGACACTGAAGCTTTCTTT
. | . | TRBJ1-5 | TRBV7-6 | CASSSGEGPSNQPQHF | TGTGCCAGCAGCTCGGGTGAGGGTCCTAGCAATCAGCCCCAGCATTTT
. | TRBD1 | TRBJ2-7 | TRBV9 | CASSATGVSSYEQYF | TGTGCCAGCAGCGCTACAGGGGTTAGCTCCTACGAGCAGTACTTC
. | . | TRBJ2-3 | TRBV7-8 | CASRYTDTQYF | TGTGCCAGCAGGTACACAGATACGCAGTATTTT
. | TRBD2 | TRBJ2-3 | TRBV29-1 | CSVEGSLAGSTDTQYF | TGCAGCGTTGAAGGGTCCCTAGCGGGAAGCACAGATACGCAGTATTTT
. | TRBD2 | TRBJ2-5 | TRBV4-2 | CASSRARPQTSGYRPETQYF | TGTGCCAGCAGCCGCGCTAGACCCCAGACTAGCGGATATAGGCCAGAGACCCAGTACTTC
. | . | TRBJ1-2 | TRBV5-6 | CASSRSSPSYGYTF | TGTGCCAGCAGCAGGTCTAGCCCTAGCTATGGCTACACCTTC
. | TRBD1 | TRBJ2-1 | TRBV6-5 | CASRSTGSYNEQFF | TGTGCCAGCAGGTCGACAGGGTCTTACAATGAGCAGTTCTTC
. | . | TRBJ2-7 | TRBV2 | CASSYSGYEQYF | TGTGCCAGCAGTTATAGCGGATACGAGCAGTACTTC
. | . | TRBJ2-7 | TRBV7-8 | CASTPLSRKNFYEQYF | TGTGCCAGCACCCCCCTGAGCCGAAAGAATTTCTACGAGCAGTACTTC
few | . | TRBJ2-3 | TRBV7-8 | CASSLVGERYTDTQYF | TGTGCCAGCAGCTTAGTGGGTGAGCGGTACACAGATACGCAGTATTTT
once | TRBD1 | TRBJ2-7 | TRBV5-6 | CASSQIGTAYEQYF | TGTGCCAGCAGCCAAATCGGGACAGCCTACGAGCAGTACTTC
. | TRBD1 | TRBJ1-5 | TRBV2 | CASSPGTGGYQPQHF | TGTGCCAGCAGTCCCGGGACAGGGGGCTATCAGCCCCAGCATTTT
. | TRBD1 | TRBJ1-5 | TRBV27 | CASRPGQVGQPQHF | TGTGCCAGCAGACCAGGACAGGTCGGTCAGCCCCAGCATTTT
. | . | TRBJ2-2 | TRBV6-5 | CASSQGGELFF | TGTGCCAGCAGTCAGGGCGGGGAGCTGTTTTTT
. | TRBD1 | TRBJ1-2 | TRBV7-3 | CASSRGDRAHGYTF | TGTGCCAGCAGCCGTGGAGACAGGGCCCATGGCTACACCTTC
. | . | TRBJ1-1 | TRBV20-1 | CSAGQNTEAFF | TGCAGTGCGGGACAGAACACTGAAGCTTTCTTT
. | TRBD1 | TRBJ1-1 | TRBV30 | CAWSVRSATGGPMNTEAFF | TGTGCCTGGAGTGTAAGGTCGGCGACAGGGGGTCCCATGAACACTGAAGCTTTCTTT
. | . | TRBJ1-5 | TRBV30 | CAWTASEGTGNQPQHF | TGTGCCTGGACCGCCTCCGAGGGGACTGGCAATCAGCCCCAGCATTTT
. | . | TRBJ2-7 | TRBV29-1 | CSVEGLSGNEQYF | TGCAGCGTTGAAGGGTTGTCCGGGAACGAGCAGTACTTC
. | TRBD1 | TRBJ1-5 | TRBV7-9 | CASSLVGGTGGNQPQHF | TGTGCCAGCAGCTTAGTTGGGGGGACAGGGGGTAATCAGCCCCAGCATTTT
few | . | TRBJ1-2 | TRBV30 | CAYGGRVNYGYTF | TGTGCCTATGGAGGAAGGGTTAACTATGGCTACACCTTC
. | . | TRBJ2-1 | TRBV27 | CASSFREGNEQFF | TGTGCCAGCAGTTTTCGGGAAGGGAATGAGCAGTTCTTC
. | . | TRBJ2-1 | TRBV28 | CANPGFYNEQFF | TGTGCCAACCCGGGGTTCTACAATGAGCAGTTCTTC
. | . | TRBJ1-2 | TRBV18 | CASTQGGNYGYTF | TGTGCCAGCACGCAGGGTGGTAACTATGGCTACACCTTC
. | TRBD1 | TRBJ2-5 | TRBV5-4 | CASSLVGQGEETQYF | TGTGCCAGCAGCTTGGTGGGACAGGGGGAAGAGACCCAGTACTTC
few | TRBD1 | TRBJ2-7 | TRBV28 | CASSWDRESYEQYF | TGTGCCAGCAGTTGGGACAGGGAATCCTACGAGCAGTACTTC
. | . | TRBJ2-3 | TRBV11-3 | CASSLGTGRQYF | TGTGCCAGCAGCTTAGGGACGGGAAGGCAGTATTTT
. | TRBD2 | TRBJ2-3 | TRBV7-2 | CASSSGLAGDGTDTQYF | TGTGCCAGCAGCTCCGGACTAGCGGGAGATGGGACAGATACGCAGTATTTT
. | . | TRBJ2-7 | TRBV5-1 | CASSFDSSYEQYF | TGCGCCAGCAGCTTTGACAGCTCCTACGAGCAGTACTTC
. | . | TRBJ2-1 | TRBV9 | CASSVGGQGNEQFF | TGTGCCAGCAGCGTAGGTGGGCAGGGCAATGAGCAGTTCTTC
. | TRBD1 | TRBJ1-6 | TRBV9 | CASSETGKGSPLHF | TGTGCCAGCAGCGAGACAGGGAAGGGATCACCCCTCCACTTT
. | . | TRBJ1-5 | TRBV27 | CASSPGHGYSNQPQHF | TGTGCCAGCAGTCCAGGACACGGCTATAGCAATCAGCCCCAGCATTTT
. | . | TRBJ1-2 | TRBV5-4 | CASWRAGSWYGYTF | TGTGCCAGCTGGAGGGCGGGGAGTTGGTATGGCTACACCTTC
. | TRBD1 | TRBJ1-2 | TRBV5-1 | CASSRDRSDYGYTF | TGCGCCAGCAGCCGGGACAGGTCCGACTATGGCTACACCTTC
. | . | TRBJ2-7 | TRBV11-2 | CASSLGGRNEQYF | TGTGCCAGCAGCTTAGGGGGCAGGAACGAGCAGTACTTC
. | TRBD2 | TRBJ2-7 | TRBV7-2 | CASSFRVLAVPRDEQYF | TGTGCCAGCAGCTTTCGGGTACTAGCGGTTCCTCGGGACGAGCAGTACTTC
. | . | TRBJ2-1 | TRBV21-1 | CASSKEPSGLSYNEQFF | TGTGCCAGCAGCAAAGAACCTAGCGGCCTCTCCTACAATGAGCAGTTCTTC
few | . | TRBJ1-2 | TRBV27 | CASSSESGANYGYTF | TGTGCCAGCAGTTCGGAGTCAGGGGCCAACTATGGCTACACCTTC
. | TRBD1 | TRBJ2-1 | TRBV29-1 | CSVAFRGLGNEQFF | TGCAGCGTCGCCTTCAGGGGGCTGGGCAATGAGCAGTTCTTC